A single T cell receptor (beta chain) is shown here with its context. Participants, roughly 18 to 100 years old, spanned some 23 US areas. In the study's own analysis: Scientists estimated how many nucleated cells there were by amplifying reference gene primers. Data came from immunoSEQ multiplex PCR; TCRdb stores just in-frame clones and leaves some out. The D gene and trimming were derived from the DNA, and the V and J assignments and clone size from that table. The sample records 250,000 to 300,000 clones, 80% to 90% being singletons. The sample originates from a study of blood T cell repertoires in COVID-19. The wider study: The United States, Italy and Spain provided the acute and convalescent COVID-19 samples.

V was shortened by 4 bases and J by 6 bases, with 19 bases between the two germline ends. This CDR3 is built from 15 residues. Germline V gives CDR1 SGHDN, CDR2 FVKESK. The TCR sequence derives from a man younger than 35 who had recovered from COVID-19. Sample: PBMCs or T cells enriched from blood (not recorded which). This sequence joins TRBV14 and TRBJ2-7; TRBD1 might be the D (5 bases). CDR3 coding DNA: TGTGCCAGCAGCCCAAAGGATGTAGGGGTCGGCGAGCAGTACTTC. Translation gives CASSPKDVGVGEQYF.